This section outlines one T cell receptor (beta chain) sequence together with its context. The data were obtained in a study of radiation and T cells in renal cell carcinoma. This CDR3 has 14 residues. Between the trimmed V and J ends, which lost 1 base and 6 bases, there was a span of 13 bases. Germline V gene data show CDR1 as LGHNA and CDR2 as YSLEER. Time point described: baseline pretreatment blood. Treatment here: 15 Gy SBRT to primary tumor, nephrectomy 4 weeks later. The table came from immunoSEQ multiplex PCR; TCRdb's copy has only in-frame clones and leaves some out. In the table there are around 94,000 clones, 75% to 90% of which are singletons.

The sequence was collected from a man between 50 and 59 years old with renal cell carcinoma. The V gene is TRBV4-3, the J gene TRBJ2-7, with D tentatively TRBD1 (6 bases). The source was blood, collected from a patient whose treatment included radiotherapy and nephrectomy. CDR3 coding DNA: TGCGCCAGCAGCCAAGGACCCCAGGGGCTCGAGCAGTACTTC. Protein: CASSQGPQGLEQYF.